This TCR beta chain was observed in a study of blood T cell repertoires in COVID-19. About the study: Researchers got acute and convalescent COVID-19 samples from the United States, Italy and Spain.

The CDR3 sequence is 15 residues long. J was trimmed by 4 bases and V by 5 bases; bases with no gene match: 5. CDR1 and CDR2 from the germline V gene are SEHNR and FQNEAQ (reference sequence). Methods used by the authors: Amplified reference gene primers provided the basis for estimating nucleated cell counts. Produced via immunoSEQ multiplex PCR; TCRdb's table is partial and in-frame only. V and J calls and clone size are given by that table; D and trimming were obtained from the DNA. The table records about 150,000 clones, about four fifths of them present only once. The chain uses TRBV7-9 and TRBJ2-3; 11 bases align to TRBD2. The clonotype was recovered from a man aged 70 or older who had recovered from COVID-19. Sequencing was carried out using peripheral blood. CDR3 nucleotide sequence: TGTGCCAGCAGCCTAACTAGCGGGAGATCAGATACGCAGTATTTT. It translates to CASSLTSGRSDTQYF.